These 23 T cell receptor beta chains came from one sample sequenced in a study of cytomegalovirus exposure and HLA in healthy donors. Only in-frame clones appear in the TCRdb table, and some are missing; sequencing was by immunoSEQ multiplex PCR. This table holds 150,000 to 200,000 clones, around 88% found once. The sequenced sample consisted of PBMCs. The receptors stem from a woman aged 18-29 years in good health and CMV-seronegative.

This chain joins TRBV7-2 and TRBJ2-2, with 11 bases aligning to TRBD1. This CDR3 has 17 residues. The germline gives CDR1 SGHTA, CDR2 FQGNSA. The V gene end was trimmed by 5 bases and the J gene end by 4 bases; junction bases not matched to a gene: 9. The CDR3 sequence: CASSLPWTGGPTGELFF. In DNA form, the CDR3 reads TGTGCCAGCAGCCTACCTTGGACAGGGGGCCCCACCGGGGAGCTGTTTTTT.

The V gene is TRBV9, the J gene TRBJ2-3, with D perhaps TRBD2 (7 bases). V was trimmed by 4 bases and J by 0 bases, leaving 15 bases between them. CDR3 size: 16 residues. Germline-derived CDR1 and CDR2 are SGDLS and YYNGEE. The CDR3: CASSPRGASSTDTQYF. The CDR3 nucleotides read TGTGCCAGCAGCCCCCGGGGGGCCTCTAGCACAGATACGCAGTATTTT. Full variable domain (rest looked up from reference TRBV9 and TRBJ2-3): DSGVTQTPKHLITATGQRVTLRCSPRSGDLSVYWYQQSLDQGLQFLIQYYNGEERAKGNILERFSAQQFPDLHSELNLSSLELGDSALYFCASSPRGASSTDTQYFGPGTRLTVL.

This clone was seen a few times. The chain uses TRBV19 and TRBJ2-7, with 11 nucleotides matching TRBD1. V was clipped by 5 bases and J by 5 bases; unmatched bases: 8. Germline CDR1 reads LNHDA; CDR2 reads SQIVND (reference sequence). This CDR3 contains 15 residues. The chain's CDR3 is CASSVTGTGGNEQYF. CDR3 DNA: TGTGCCAGTAGTGTGACCGGGACAGGGGGGAACGAGCAGTACTTC.

For this clone: Mismatch with germline at one junction end may stem from a read error. V gene TRBV5-1 combines with J gene TRBJ1-5; perhaps TRBD1 as D (6 bases). CDR1 is SGHRS, CDR2 YFSETQ, per germline. The CDR3 extends over 20 amino acids. The CDR3 region is CASSVRGQSYFEVFNQPQHF. In nucleotides, the CDR3 is TGCGCCAGCAGCGTCCGGGGACAATCATACTTCGAGGTTTTCAATCAACCCCAGCATTTT.

The V call is TRBV19, the J call TRBJ1-6; D possibly corresponds to TRBD1 (5 bases). The germline V gene encodes CDR1 LNHDA and CDR2 SQIVND (reference sequence). Between the trimmed V and J ends, which lost 6 bases and 7 bases, there was a span of 10 bases. This CDR3 contains 13 residues. CDR3 amino acids: CASSPTENSPLHF. The CDR3 nucleotides read TGTGCCAGTAGCCCGACAGAAAATTCACCCCTCCACTTT.

This chain connects TRBV2 to TRBJ1-2, with 7 bases matching TRBD1. Germline CDR1 SNHLY, CDR2 FYNNEI. This CDR3 comprises 14 residues. The V segment lost 7 bases and the J segment 3 bases; nucleotides outside the gene matches: 8. CDR3 sequence: CASIILQGYYGYTF. DNA of the CDR3: TGTGCCAGCATAATTTTACAGGGGTACTATGGCTACACCTTC.

Concerning this clone itself: Other DNA sequences in the same sample also yield this CDR3. This chain uses TRBV6-5 with TRBJ2-7; 8 nucleotides agree with TRBD1. V gave up 5 bases and J gave up 2 bases; unmatched junction bases: 8. Germline CDR1 is MNHEY and CDR2 is SVGAGI. The CDR3 covers 15 residues. Here the CDR3 reads CASSTRDRFPYEQYF. The DNA for the CDR3 is TGTGCCAGCAGTACTCGGGACAGGTTCCCCTACGAGCAGTACTTC.

The rearrangement uses TRBV5-4 and TRBJ1-2; possibly TRBD1 for D (5 bases). The germline CDR1 and CDR2 sequences are SGHNT and YYREEE (reference sequence). This CDR3 is 13 amino acids long. Trimming removed 4 bases at V and 4 bases at J, with 11 bases between. Here the CDR3 DNA reads TGTGCCAGCAGCCCGGGGGGGACCTATGGCTACACCTTC. It yields the protein CASSPGGTYGYTF.

Details on this clone: The same CDR3 arises from other DNA sequences in this sample as well. The chain links TRBV6-4 to TRBJ2-3, with TRBD2 matching over 10 bases. The CDR3 is made up of 15 amino acids. V lost 0 bases, J lost 4 bases, and 1 base stayed unmatched. From germline, CDR1 is MRHNA and CDR2 SNTAGT. CDR3 sequence (DNA): TGTGCCAGCAGTGACTCAGCGGGGGGGCCAGATACGCAGTATTTT. Its protein product is CASSDSAGGPDTQYF.

V and J are TRBV11-3 and TRBJ2-3; D ambiguous. This CDR3 is built from 12 residues. Germline V gene data show CDR1 as SGHNT and CDR2 as YENEEA. V gave up 3 bases and J gave up 8 bases, with 9 bases separating them. CDR3 DNA: TGTGCCAGCAGCTTGACCGCGGCTACGCAGTATTTT. Protein product: CASSLTAATQYF.

The genes are TRBV5-1 and TRBJ2-7, with unresolved D. In germline, CDR1 is SGHRS, CDR2 YFSETQ. This CDR3 has 11 residues. V was clipped by 4 bases and J by 4 bases, with 6 bases between them. The CDR3: CASSRSYEQYF. The CDR3 coding sequence is TGCGCCAGCAGCCGTTCGTACGAGCAGTACTTC.

This clone has more than one count but fewer than ten. V gene TRBV7-2 combines with J gene TRBJ2-1; 7 positions agree with TRBD2. This CDR3 is built from 14 residues. J was trimmed by 1 base and V by 3 bases; bases with no gene match: 0. The germline CDR1 and CDR2 sequences are SGHTA and FQGNSA. The chain's CDR3 is CASSFGGSYNEQFF. CDR3 bases: TGTGCCAGCAGCTTCGGGGGGTCCTACAATGAGCAGTTCTTC.

The chain joins TRBV7-8 to TRBJ2-7; 9 nucleotides agree with TRBD1. With V trimmed by 1 base and J by 1 base, 8 bases remained unmatched. Germline CDR1 and CDR2: SGHVS and FQNEAQ. The CDR3 has 17 residues. The CDR3 region is CASSLEYGTGISYEQYF. The CDR3, as DNA: TGTGCCAGCAGCTTAGAATATGGGACAGGGATTTCCTACGAGCAGTACTTC.

The V call is TRBV5-1, the J call TRBJ1-5; D perhaps matches TRBD1 (5 bases). Deletions cut 0 bases from V and 7 bases from J, with 11 bases between. This CDR3 contains 14 residues. Germline-derived CDR1 and CDR2 are SGHRS and YFSETQ. The chain's CDR3 is CASSLESRAQPQHF. The CDR3 bases are TGCGCCAGCAGCTTGGAATCCAGGGCCCAGCCCCAGCATTTT.

The rearrangement links TRBV25-1 to TRBJ2-3; a weak D match, TRBD2 (7 bases). The ends were cut back, 4 bases at V and 0 bases at J, with 11 bases in the middle. CDR3 size: 15 residues. The V gene's germline CDR1 is MGHDK and CDR2 SYGVNS. CDR3 loop: CASSGGGASTDTQYF. The CDR3 DNA is TGTGCCAGCAGTGGGGGGGGCGCAAGCACAGATACGCAGTATTTT.

V gene TRBV11-2 combines with J gene TRBJ1-2; D not resolved. CDR3 size: 15 residues. Germline lookup yields CDR1 SGHAT and CDR2 FQNNGV. Trimming removed 1 base at V and 2 bases at J, with 11 bases between. The CDR3 DNA sequence: TGTGCCAGCAGCTTAGGGTTGCGGGAGAACTATGGCTACACCTTC. Protein product: CASSLGLRENYGYTF.

V gene TRBV4-1 combines with J gene TRBJ2-3; TRBD2 matches 8 bases. The CDR3 runs to 16 residues. J lost 5 bases, V lost 0 bases, and 7 bases had no gene match. Germline CDR1 reads MGHRA; CDR2 reads YSYEKL. The CDR3 loop reads CASSQEWSSGEDTQYF. The CDR3 region has the DNA TGCGCCAGCAGCCAAGAATGGAGTAGCGGGGAAGATACGCAGTATTTT.

This chain links TRBV9 with TRBJ1-1; possibly TRBD1 for D (5 bases). V lost 0 bases, J lost 5 bases, and 11 bases lay in between. CDR3 length equals 14 residues. Germline CDR1 is SGDLS and CDR2 is YYNGEE. CDR3 sequence reads: CASSVGQGWTEAFF. CDR3 in DNA: TGTGCCAGCAGCGTAGGGCAGGGTTGGACTGAAGCTTTCTTT.

V is TRBV7-2 and J is TRBJ1-5; no clear D. The CDR3 sequence is 14 residues long. The germline gives CDR1 SGHTA, CDR2 FQGNSA. V shed 3 bases and J shed 11 bases, with 17 bases lying between them. The CDR3 bases are TGTGCCAGCAGCTTTAGTAACAGCCTACAGTCCCAGCATTTT. Its translation is CASSFSNSLQSQHF.

J is TRBJ1-2 and V is TRBV19; maybe TRBD1 (5 bases). Germline CDR1 reads LNHDA; CDR2 reads SQIVND (reference sequence). CDR3 length equals 14 residues. CDR3 in DNA: TGTGCGGTGGGTCGACAAGGGGCTAACTATGGCTACACCTTC. Translating it yields CAVGRQGANYGYTF. Combining the CDR3 with reference TRBV19 and TRBJ1-2 gives the whole variable domain DGGITQSPKYLFRKEGQNVTLSCEQNLNHDAMYWYRQDPGQGLRLIYYSQIVNDFQKGDIAEGYSVSREKKESFPLTVTSAQKNPTAFYLCAVGRQGANYGYTFGSGTRLTVV.

The CDR3 region has the DNA TGTGCCTGGTCTATGGGGTCATCGTGGGAGGGCTACACCTTC. It specifies CAWSMGSSWEGYTF. The genes are TRBV30 and TRBJ1-2; D is ambiguous. The V and J ends lost 5 bases and 8 bases respectively, with 21 bases between them. The CDR3 consists of 14 residues. Germline CDR1 GTSNPN, CDR2 SVGIG (reference sequence).

This clone has a single count. The chain has TRBV5-1 and TRBJ2-1; a weak D match, TRBD2 (5 bases). The CDR3 totals 15 residues. Trimming shortened V by 0 bases and J by 0 bases, and 7 bases separated the two germline ends. Per germline, CDR1 SGHRS and CDR2 YFSETQ. The CDR3 nucleotides are TGCGCCAGCAGCTTGGTGGACTTCTCCTACAATGAGCAGTTCTTC. Amino acid sequence: CASSLVDFSYNEQFF.

The rearrangement links TRBV19 to TRBJ2-1, with D uncertain. Germline V CDR1 and CDR2: LNHDA, SQIVND (reference sequence). Trimming removed 6 bases at V and 5 bases at J, with 5 bases between. The CDR3 is 11 amino acids. This chain's CDR3 is CASRADNEQFF. DNA for the CDR3: TGTGCCAGTAGGGCTGACAATGAGCAGTTCTTC. The full variable domain, completed using reference TRBV19 and TRBJ2-1, is DGGITQSPKYLFRKEGQNVTLSCEQNLNHDAMYWYRQDPGQGLRLIYYSQIVNDFQKGDIAEGYSVSREKKESFPLTVTSAQKNPTAFYLCASRADNEQFFGPGTRLTVL.